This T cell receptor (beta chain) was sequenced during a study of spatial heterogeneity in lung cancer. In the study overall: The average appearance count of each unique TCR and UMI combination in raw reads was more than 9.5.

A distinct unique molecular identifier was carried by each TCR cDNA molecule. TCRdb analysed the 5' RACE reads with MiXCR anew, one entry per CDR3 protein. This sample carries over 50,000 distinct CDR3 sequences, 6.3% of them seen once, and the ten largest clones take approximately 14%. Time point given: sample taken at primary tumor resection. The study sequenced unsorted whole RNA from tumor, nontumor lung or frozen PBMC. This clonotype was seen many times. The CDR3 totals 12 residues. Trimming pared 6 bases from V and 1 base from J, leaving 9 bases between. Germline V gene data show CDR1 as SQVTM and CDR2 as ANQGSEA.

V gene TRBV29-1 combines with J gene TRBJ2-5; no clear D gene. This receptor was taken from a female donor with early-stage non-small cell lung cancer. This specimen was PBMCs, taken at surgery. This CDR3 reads CSVEDLQETQYF. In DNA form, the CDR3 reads TGCAGCGTCGAGGACCTCCAAGAGACCCAGTACTTC.